The following is a T cell receptor (beta chain) sequence with its context. The antigen is not known. The authors ran a second PCR of about 7 to 11 cycles using a sample-barcoded 5' primer and a J-beta primer mix. A 12-random-nucleotide template-switch adaptor tagged each cDNA molecule. Each CDR3 protein is one row after TCRdb ran MiXCR on the 5' RACE reads. The table shows 1.5 million or so distinct CDR3 sequences, with approximately 40% occurring only once. The data stem from a study of blood T cells in healthy people across ages. Study-wide results and caveats: Nothing was known about donor CMV status, and this possibly confounded expanded clonotype changes.

The CDR3 consists of 15 residues. V dropped 5 bases and J dropped 5; count of bases not matched to a gene: 7. The clonotype was recovered from a woman in her late teens or twenties in good health. The chain uses TRBV12-3 or TRBV12-4 and TRBJ1-1; 11 positions agree with TRBD1. Sequencing was carried out using blood. The CDR3: CASSRTGGLGTEAFF. The CDR3 coding sequence is TGTGCCAGCAGTCGGACAGGGGGCTTAGGGACTGAAGCTTTCTTT.